The clone carrying this T cell receptor beta chain was counted once. Antigen: not known. The data are from a study of shared clonotypes between healthy human individuals. Findings and limits, study-wide: Clonotype sharing among donors was thought likely to change with sequencing depth. Having only a few donors restricted how much genetic and exposure-history diversity was captured.

Generated by immunoSEQ multiplex PCR, the TCRdb table keeps only in-frame clones and is missing some. The table lists hundreds of thousands of clones, around three quarters of them singletons. The sequence was obtained from a woman in her forties in good health. Some clones in this sample may be carry-over from other donors' samples. Sequenced material: PBMCs.

CDR3 amino acids: CASSESGRNYEQYF. The CDR3 nucleotides read TGCGCCAGCAGTGAGTCGGGAAGAAACTACGAGCAGTACTTC. The chain combines TRBV10-1 with TRBJ2-7; D unresolved. Trimming took 0 bases from V and 3 from J, leaving 9 bases between them. CDR1 and CDR2 from the germline V gene are WNHNN and SYGVQD (reference sequence). The CDR3 is 14 amino acids.